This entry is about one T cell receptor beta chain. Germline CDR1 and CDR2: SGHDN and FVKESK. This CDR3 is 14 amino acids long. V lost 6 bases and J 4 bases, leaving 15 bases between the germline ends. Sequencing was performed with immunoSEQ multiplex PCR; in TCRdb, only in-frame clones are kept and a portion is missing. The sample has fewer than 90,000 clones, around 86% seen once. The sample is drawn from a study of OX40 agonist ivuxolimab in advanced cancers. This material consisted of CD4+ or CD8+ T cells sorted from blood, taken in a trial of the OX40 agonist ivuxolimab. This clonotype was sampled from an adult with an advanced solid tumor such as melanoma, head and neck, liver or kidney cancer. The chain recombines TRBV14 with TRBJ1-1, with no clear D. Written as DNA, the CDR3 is TGTGCCAGCAGGCCACTCGACATACCCACTGAAGCTTTCTTT. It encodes CASRPLDIPTEAFF.